These 29 T cell receptor beta chains share one sample of origin, sequenced in a study of cytomegalovirus exposure and HLA in healthy donors. Sequencing used immunoSEQ multiplex PCR; TCRdb keeps in-frame clones, though not all of them. The sample has roughly 140,000 clones, 85% to 90% seen once. Sequenced input: PBMCs. Receptors were obtained from a woman aged 18-35 years in good health and CMV-seropositive.

The chain joins TRBV19 to TRBJ2-7; D might be TRBD1 (5 bases). CDR3 length equals 17 residues. Trimming took 5 bases from V and 3 from J, leaving 23 bases between them. Germline V gene sequence: CDR1 LNHDA, CDR2 SQIVND (reference sequence). This chain's CDR3 is CASSSNPGQGSFYEQYF. The DNA of the CDR3 is TGTGCCAGTAGTTCGAATCCCGGGCAGGGATCGTTCTACGAGCAGTACTTC.

V is TRBV9 and J is TRBJ2-3, with 7 bases identical to TRBD1. Germline V gives CDR1 SGDLS, CDR2 YYNGEE. V lost 4 bases, J lost 7 bases, and 6 bases stayed unmatched. The CDR3 totals 13 residues. CDR3: CASSIQTGYTQYF. In DNA, the CDR3 is TGTGCCAGCAGCATACAGACAGGGTATACGCAGTATTTT.

The rearrangement links TRBV15 to TRBJ1-1; D unclear. Germline CDR1 reads LNHNV; CDR2 reads YYDKDF (reference sequence). Trimming removed 4 bases at V and 2 bases at J, with 5 bases between. The CDR3 runs 12 residues. The CDR3 loop is CATSTLNTEAFF. DNA of the CDR3: TGTGCCACCAGCACGTTAAACACTGAAGCTTTCTTT.

V gene TRBV6-5 combines with J gene TRBJ2-3; TRBD2 aligns across 10 bases. Unmatched junction bases numbered 0, after V lost 0 bases and J lost 6 bases. This CDR3 contains 14 residues. Germline V gene sequence: CDR1 MNHEY, CDR2 SVGAGI. DNA for the CDR3: TGTGCCAGCAGTTACTCTAGCGGGAGGGATACGCAGTATTTT. Its protein is CASSYSSGRDTQYF.

V gene TRBV4-1 combines with J gene TRBJ2-7, with D maybe TRBD1 (6 bases). The CDR3 covers 16 residues. Germline V gene data show CDR1 as MGHRA and CDR2 as YSYEKL. The V and J ends lost 0 bases and 4 bases respectively, with 16 bases between them. This CDR3 is CASSQDFSFGTYEQYF. The CDR3 DNA sequence: TGCGCCAGCAGCCAAGATTTCTCCTTCGGGACATACGAGCAGTACTTC.

The J gene is TRBJ2-4, the V gene TRBV2; D is possibly TRBD2 (5 bases). Trimming shortened V by 3 bases and J by 1 base, and 13 bases separated the two germline ends. This CDR3 has 16 amino acids. Per germline, CDR1 SNHLY and CDR2 FYNNEI. CDR3 protein: CASSEIGLSAKNIQYF. The DNA of the CDR3 is TGTGCCAGCAGTGAGATAGGACTTTCGGCCAAAAACATTCAGTACTTC.

Turning to this clone: Within the sample, other DNA sequences also encode this same CDR3. The chain couples TRBV2 to TRBJ2-7; weak D call: TRBD2 (5 bases). Germline CDR1 reads SNHLY; CDR2 reads FYNNEI. V was cut by 5 bases and J by 0 bases, with 11 bases left in between. This CDR3 comprises 14 residues. Here the CDR3 DNA reads TGTGCCAGCAGTTCGGGGAGTTTCTCCTACGAGCAGTACTTC. This translates into CASSSGSFSYEQYF.

The CDR3 is CASSPPQTNTGELFF. CDR3 nucleotide sequence: TGTGCCAGCTCACCACCTCAGACGAACACCGGGGAGCTGTTTTTT. The gene calls are TRBV18 and TRBJ2-2; D is ambiguous. In germline, CDR1 is KGHSH, CDR2 LQKENI. Trimming left V 0 bases short and J 0 bases short, with 5 bases between. The CDR3 is made up of 15 amino acids.

The J gene is TRBJ1-5, the V gene TRBV11-2; D is possibly TRBD1 (5 bases). Trimming shortened V by 1 base and J by 2 bases, and 12 bases separated the two germline ends. The CDR3 consists of 16 residues. The germline V gene has CDR1 SGHAT and CDR2 FQNNGV. Here the CDR3 DNA reads TGTGCCAGCAGCTTAGGGGGGGGTATTGGCAATCAGCCCCAGCATTTT. It encodes CASSLGGGIGNQPQHF.

This chain links TRBV5-1 with TRBJ1-2; 10 nucleotides align to TRBD1. There are 14 residues in the CDR3. V shed 6 bases, J shed 8 bases, and the junction held 10 bases outside the gene matches. Germline V lookup: CDR1 SGHRS, CDR2 YFSETQ. The CDR3 sequence: CASTSTGGTSGYTF. For the CDR3, the DNA is TGCGCCAGCACCTCGACAGGGGGCACTTCAGGCTACACCTTC.

The chain couples TRBV19 to TRBJ1-2; 7 positions agree with TRBD1. Germline CDR1 and CDR2: LNHDA and SQIVND (reference sequence). The CDR3 has 15 residues. J was trimmed by 3 bases and V by 3 bases; bases with no gene match: 7. CDR3 amino acids: CASSMAGGQHYGYTF. In DNA form, the CDR3 reads TGTGCCAGTAGTATGGCAGGGGGACAGCACTATGGCTACACCTTC.

As for this clone: The sample carries other DNA sequences with the same CDR3. The genes are TRBV9 and TRBJ2-5; weak D call: TRBD2 (6 bases). The V end lost 0 bases, the J end lost 4 bases, and 7 bases lay between the germline ends. Germline V gene lookup returns CDR1 SGDLS and CDR2 YYNGEE. This CDR3 spans 13 amino acids. The CDR3 DNA follows: TGTGCCAGCAGCGTAGGGCGGGGAGAGACCCAGTACTTC. Encoded protein: CASSVGRGETQYF.

The rearrangement joins TRBV18 to TRBJ2-7; 7 bases agree with TRBD1. The CDR3 consists of 15 residues. Germline V gives CDR1 KGHSH, CDR2 LQKENI. The junction had 8 bases not matched to a gene; V was cut back by 6 bases and J by 0 bases. The CDR3 nucleotides read TGTGCCAGCTCGCCTACAGGGGCCGTCTCCTACGAGCAGTACTTC. Its translation: CASSPTGAVSYEQYF.

The chain joins TRBV19 to TRBJ2-1; the D is unclear. The CDR3 length is 13 residues. V was shortened by 5 bases and J by 5 bases, with 10 bases between the two germline ends. Germline V lookup: CDR1 LNHDA, CDR2 SQIVND (reference sequence). The CDR3 reads CASSAFSHNEQFF. CDR3 nucleotides: TGTGCCAGTAGTGCGTTTTCCCACAATGAGCAGTTCTTC. Supplemented by reference TRBV19 and TRBJ2-1, the full variable domain reads DGGITQSPKYLFRKEGQNVTLSCEQNLNHDAMYWYRQDPGQGLRLIYYSQIVNDFQKGDIAEGYSVSREKKESFPLTVTSAQKNPTAFYLCASSAFSHNEQFFGPGTRLTVL.

CDR3 loop: CAWCRGTGETQYF. CDR3 DNA: TGTGCCTGGTGCAGGGGTACCGGGGAGACCCAGTACTTC. The chain carries TRBV30 and TRBJ2-5, with D perhaps TRBD1 (6 bases). V dropped 5 bases and J dropped 5 bases, with 15 bases sitting between them. CDR3 size: 13 residues. Germline assignment: CDR1 GTSNPN and CDR2 SVGIG (reference sequence).

This chain uses TRBV5-1 with TRBJ1-4; 7 bases map to TRBD1. The CDR3 is 18 amino acids. The V gene's germline CDR1 is SGHRS and CDR2 YFSETQ. After removal of 0 bases from V and 0 bases from J, the junction contained 8 bases not matched to a gene. CDR3 residues: CASSLVPGGGPTNEKLFF. The CDR3 bases are TGCGCCAGCAGCTTGGTCCCAGGGGGAGGTCCAACTAATGAAAAACTGTTTTTT.

The V call is TRBV7-3, the J call TRBJ2-3; weak D call: TRBD2 (5 bases). V dropped 2 bases and J dropped 3 bases, with 15 bases sitting between them. The CDR3 length is 16 residues. Germline loops: CDR1 SGHTA, CDR2 FQGTGA. CDR3 loop: CASSLLPAESTDTQYF. As DNA, the CDR3 is TGTGCCAGCAGCTTACTCCCAGCGGAGAGTACAGATACGCAGTATTTT.

The rearrangement uses TRBV18 and TRBJ2-7; 8 bases line up with TRBD1. V was pared by 5 bases and J by 5 bases, with 17 bases of the junction left unmatched. The CDR3 sequence is 17 residues long. The germline V gene encodes CDR1 KGHSH and CDR2 LQKENI. CDR3 region: CASSSLPSRQGWDEQYF. The CDR3 DNA reads as TGTGCCAGCTCATCCCTACCCAGCCGACAGGGGTGGGACGAGCAGTACTTC.

The table lists this clone with a count of one. The chain uses TRBV19 and TRBJ2-1, with a tentative D call TRBD2 (6 bases). V shed 5 bases and J shed 9 bases, with 14 bases lying between them. Looked up from germline, CDR1 is LNHDA and CDR2 is SQIVND (reference sequence). There are 13 residues in the CDR3. The CDR3 sequence is CASSVGMRGEQFF. Written as DNA, the CDR3 is TGTGCCAGTAGTGTGGGGATGCGGGGTGAGCAGTTCTTC.

This rearrangement joins TRBV9 to TRBJ2-7, with D possibly being TRBD2 (5 bases). This CDR3 has 15 residues. The germline gives CDR1 SGDLS, CDR2 YYNGEE. Trimming stripped 0 bases from V and 4 bases from J, with 14 bases between. The CDR3 bases are TGTGCCAGCAGCGTAGGTAATAGCGCTTCTTACGAGCAGTACTTC. This sequence encodes CASSVGNSASYEQYF.

The V gene is TRBV5-6, the J gene TRBJ1-5; tentatively, D is TRBD1 (6 bases). This CDR3 comprises 12 residues. With 6 bases removed from V and 6 bases from J, the gap between germline ends came to 10 bases. The germline V gene encodes CDR1 SGHDT and CDR2 YYEEEE. CDR3 nucleotide sequence: TGTGCCAGCACTATAGGGGGTCAGCCCCAGCATTTT. It yields the protein CASTIGGQPQHF.

The rearrangement uses TRBV10-3 and TRBJ2-5; tentatively, D is TRBD1 (6 bases). Germline values: CDR1 ENHRY, CDR2 SYGVKD. The CDR3 is 16 amino acids. V was trimmed by 3 bases and J by 4 bases, leaving 18 bases between them. The CDR3 loop is CAISDPRDKARETQYF. As DNA, the CDR3 is TGTGCCATCAGTGACCCTAGGGACAAAGCAAGAGAGACCCAGTACTTC.

The V gene is TRBV28, the J gene TRBJ1-2, with D possibly matching TRBD1 (5 bases). Trimming pared 3 bases from V and 2 bases from J, leaving 19 bases between. Germline V gives CDR1 MDHEN, CDR2 SYDVKM. CDR3 size: 17 residues. The CDR3 is CASSFEIRQGRNYGYTF. The CDR3 DNA follows: TGTGCCAGCAGTTTCGAGATACGGCAGGGCAGGAACTATGGCTACACCTTC.

The V gene is TRBV29-1, the J gene TRBJ2-5; D perhaps matches TRBD2 (6 bases). Germline values: CDR1 SQVTM, CDR2 ANQGSEA. CDR3 length: 11 residues. The V and J ends lost 5 bases and 4 bases respectively, with 8 bases between them. The CDR3 sequence: CSVTSPETQYF. CDR3 sequence (DNA): TGCAGCGTTACTAGCCCAGAGACCCAGTACTTC.

This chain uses TRBV11-3 with TRBJ2-2, with no clear D. V lost 0 bases, J lost 5 bases, and 10 bases lay in between. This CDR3 has 15 amino acids. Germline V CDR1 and CDR2: SGHNT, YENEEA. CDR3 sequence reads: CASSLEGQWTGELFF. CDR3 in DNA: TGTGCCAGCAGCTTAGAGGGCCAGTGGACCGGGGAGCTGTTTTTT.

This chain joins TRBV4-2 and TRBJ2-7; 9 bases are shared with TRBD1. Germline CDR1 LGHNA, CDR2 YNFKEQ. The length of the CDR3 is 16 residues. With 4 bases clipped from V and 0 bases from J, the junction kept 7 bases outside the gene matches. CDR3 region: CASSPGQGPSSYEQYF. The CDR3 DNA reads as TGTGCCAGCAGCCCCGGACAGGGGCCGAGCTCCTACGAGCAGTACTTC.

The CDR3: CASFDSRISYNEQFF. Written as DNA, the CDR3 is TGTGCCAGCTTCGACTCCCGAATATCCTACAATGAGCAGTTCTTC. The chain couples TRBV6-1 to TRBJ2-1; no firm D call. Germline-derived CDR1 and CDR2 are MNHNS and SASEGT. Trimming removed 8 bases from V and 1 base from J, with 15 bases in between. This CDR3 contains 15 residues.

The chain joins TRBV6-5 to TRBJ1-2, with 7 bases that match TRBD1. Germline assignment: CDR1 MNHEY and CDR2 SVGAGI. With V trimmed by 2 bases and J by 2 bases, 2 bases remained unmatched. This CDR3 contains 14 residues. The CDR3 coding sequence is TGTGCCAGCAGTTACAGGGGACAGAACTATGGCTACACCTTC. Amino acid sequence: CASSYRGQNYGYTF.

In its sample, this clone was seen a few times. DNA for the CDR3: TGTGCCAGCAGAGACAGGTTCAACTACGAGCAGTACTTC. Amino acids: CASRDRFNYEQYF. The V gene is TRBV11-1, the J gene TRBJ2-7; D may be TRBD1 (6 bases). The CDR3 length is 13 residues. Germline V gives CDR1 SGHAT, CDR2 FQDESV (reference sequence). With 6 bases removed from V and 3 bases from J, the gap between germline ends came to 12 bases.